This T cell receptor (beta chain) comes out of a study of breast tumors, draining lymph nodes, adjacent tissues. Whole-study findings and limits: Data only fit, rather than demonstrated, lymph node origin of most tumor T cells. Luminal-like breast cancer showed significantly higher tumor–nontumor repertoire similarity than basal-like. Findings are consistent with lymph node origin and intratumoral expansion of most tumor T cells.

This clonotype was seen repeatedly, ten times or more. Antigen specificity is unknown. TCRdb reanalysed the multiplex PCR reads using MiXCR and keeps one entry per CDR3 protein. The profile shows 100,000 to 150,000 distinct CDR3 sequences, just under 20% of them singletons. After removal of 4 bases from V and 0 bases from J, the junction contained 3 bases not matched to a gene. CDR3 size: 16 residues. Germline V gene data show CDR1 as SGHRS and CDR2 as YFSETQ. The lymph nodes were axillary draining lymph nodes from breast cancer patients. What was sequenced was axillary lymph node tissue. This sequence was found in a female donor with breast cancer. Some clones in this sample may be carry-over from other donors' samples. This chain links TRBV5-1 with TRBJ2-3; TRBD2 matches 12 bases. The CDR3: CASSLGTSGSTDTQYF. The CDR3 bases are TGCGCCAGCAGCCTAGGGACTAGCGGGAGCACAGATACGCAGTATTTT.